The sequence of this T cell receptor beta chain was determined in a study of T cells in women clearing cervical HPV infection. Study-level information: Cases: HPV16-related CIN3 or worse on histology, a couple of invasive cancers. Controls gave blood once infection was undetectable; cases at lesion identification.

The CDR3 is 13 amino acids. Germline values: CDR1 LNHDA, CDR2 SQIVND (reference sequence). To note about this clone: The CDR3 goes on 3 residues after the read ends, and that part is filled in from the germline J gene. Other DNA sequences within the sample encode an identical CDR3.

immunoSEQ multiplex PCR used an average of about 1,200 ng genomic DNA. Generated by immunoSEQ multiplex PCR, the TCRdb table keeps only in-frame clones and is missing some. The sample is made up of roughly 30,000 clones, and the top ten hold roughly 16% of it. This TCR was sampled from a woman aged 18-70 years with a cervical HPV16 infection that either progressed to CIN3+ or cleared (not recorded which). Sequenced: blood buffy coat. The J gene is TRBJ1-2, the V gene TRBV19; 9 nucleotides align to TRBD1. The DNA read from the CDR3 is TGTGCCAGTAGTTCGGGACAGGGATACGAC. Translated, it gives CASSSGQGYD. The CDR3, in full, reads CASSSGQGYDYTF.